Listed here is a single T cell receptor (beta chain). What it recognizes is unknown. Sequencing was performed with immunoSEQ multiplex PCR; in TCRdb, only in-frame clones are kept and a portion is missing. Of 90,000 to 110,000 clones in the sample, 88% were seen once. V lost 10 bases to trimming and J lost 2 bases, with 15 bases between them. Germline loops: CDR1 MDHEN, CDR2 SYDVKM. The CDR3 totals 13 residues. The source of the sample is a study of T cell responses to AZD1222 COVID-19 vaccine. Study-level points and caveats: A rise in Spike-specific TCR breadth and depth followed two AZD1222 doses.

J is TRBJ2-7 and V is TRBV28, with D possibly TRBD1 on 6 matching bases. The TCR sequence derives from an adult in good health. The sample consisted of peripheral blood, taken on day 0 of AZD1222 vaccination. The CDR3 spells CATDHREPYEQYF. CDR3 in DNA: TGTGCCACCGACCACAGGGAACCCTACGAGCAGTACTTC.